This TCR beta chain stems from a study of blood T cell repertoires in COVID-19. TCRdb keeps only in-frame clones here, not all; method: immunoSEQ multiplex PCR. The sample includes 240,000 or so clones, roughly 86% of them seen just once. This CDR3 comprises 18 residues. CDR1 is MNHEY, CDR2 SMNVEV, per germline (reference sequence). With V trimmed by 5 bases and J by 4 bases, 15 bases remained unmatched. The chain uses TRBV27 and TRBJ2-3; 10 nucleotides align to TRBD2. The receptor's source is a woman aged 25-40 years who had recovered from COVID-19. Material: peripheral blood. CDR3 sequence: CASSTRWASGGFADTQYF. CDR3 in DNA: TGTGCCAGCAGTACCAGGTGGGCTAGCGGGGGCTTCGCAGATACGCAGTATTTT.